The T cell receptor beta chain described here comes from a study of human T cells and chemical hapten exposure. Time point denoted: patch test 3, about 24 weeks after DPC sensitization. Stated treatment: therapeutic diphenylcyclopropenone sensitization with weekly scalp DPC. Germline V gene lookup returns CDR1 LGHNT and CDR2 FRNRAP. V gave up 2 bases and J gave up 6 bases; unmatched junction bases: 6. There are 16 residues in the CDR3. MiXCR, applied by TCRdb to the RACE reads, yields one record per CDR3 protein. In the table there are about 84,000 distinct CDR3 sequences, roughly a tenth of which are singletons.

This TCR derives from a woman in her forties or fifties with alopecia areata. Some clones in this sample may be carry-over from other donors' samples. The source material was whole blood, sampled in connection with sensitization to the hapten diphenylcyclopropenone (DPC). The chain joins TRBV12-5 to TRBJ2-3; 12 nucleotides line up with TRBD2. CDR3 residues: CASGLPRLAGEDTQYF. The CDR3 DNA follows: TGTGCTAGTGGTTTGCCCAGACTAGCGGGAGAGGATACGCAGTATTTT.